One sample yielded the 27 T cell receptor beta chains listed below, sequenced in a study of T cell repertoires in cytomegalovirus infection. TCRdb re-derived calls from the reads in MiXCR, one entry per CDR3 protein. The sample has about 260,000 distinct CDR3 sequences, 8% to 9.5% seen once; the top ten hold around 15%. The specimen sequenced was PBMCs. Receptors were obtained from a human donor in good health (CMV status not recorded). Some clones in this sample may be carry-over from other donors' samples.

This clonotype appeared many times. V and J are TRBV6-1 and TRBJ1-5, with D uncertain. The CDR3 extends over 15 amino acids. V lost 7 bases and J 0 bases, leaving 13 bases between the germline ends. Germline-derived CDR1 and CDR2 are MNHNS and SASEGT. The CDR3 DNA follows: TGTGCCAGCACGAGACACGGATATAGCAATCAGCCCCAGCATTTT. The encoded protein is CASTRHGYSNQPQHF.

This clonotype was counted many times. This CDR3 reads CASSPAGTGGREPQHF. The CDR3 DNA reads as TGTGCCAGCAGTCCCGCCGGGACAGGGGGCAGGGAGCCCCAGCATTTT. This chain links TRBV28 with TRBJ1-5; 12 nucleotides match TRBD1. The CDR3 length is 16 residues. V was pared by 5 bases and J by 8 bases, with 10 bases of the junction left unmatched. Germline V gene lookup returns CDR1 MDHEN and CDR2 SYDVKM.

The chain links TRBV6-6 to TRBJ1-6; D unclear. The CDR3 runs to 19 residues. Germline assignment: CDR1 MNHNY and CDR2 SVGAGI (reference sequence). V was clipped by 4 bases and J by 3 bases, with 22 bases between them. The DNA for the CDR3 is TGTGCCAGCAGTTCCCACCTCCTTATTTGGTCGGACTATAATTCACCCCTCCACTTT. Its translation is CASSSHLLIWSDYNSPLHF.

In this sample, this clonotype turned up many times. This rearrangement joins TRBV7-2 to TRBJ2-7; D unclear. V shed 5 bases and J shed 6 bases, with 17 bases lying between them. Germline values: CDR1 SGHTA, CDR2 FQGNSA. This CDR3 is 14 amino acids long. CDR3 region: CASSPGRGGAEQYF. CDR3 in DNA: TGTGCCAGCAGCCCCGGGCGAGGCGGAGCCGAGCAGTACTTC.

This clonotype was recorded at least ten times. CDR3 DNA sequence: TGTGCCAGCAGCTCGGACTGGACGCAGTATTTT. It yields the protein CASSSDWTQYF. This chain links TRBV7-9 with TRBJ2-3; maybe TRBD2 (5 bases). Germline CDR1 SEHNR, CDR2 FQNEAQ (reference sequence). This CDR3 region has 11 residues. V was shortened by 4 bases and J by 9 bases, with 8 bases between the two germline ends.

This clonotype was counted at least ten times. This sequence joins TRBV7-2 and TRBJ2-7; D possibly corresponds to TRBD2 (5 bases). The V gene's germline CDR1 is SGHTA and CDR2 FQGNSA. V dropped 3 bases and J dropped 6 bases, with 21 bases sitting between them. This CDR3 spans 16 amino acids. The CDR3 reads CASSFGIGRGYPEQYF. The CDR3 coding sequence is TGTGCCAGCAGCTTCGGAATCGGTCGAGGGTATCCCGAGCAGTACTTC. The whole variable domain, remainder taken from reference TRBV7-2 and TRBJ2-7, is GAGVSQSPSNKVTEKGKDVELRCDPISGHTALYWYRQSLGQGLEFLIYFQGNSAPDKSGLPSDRFSAERTGGSVSTLTIQRTQQEDSAVYLCASSFGIGRGYPEQYFGPGTRLTVT.

The J gene is TRBJ2-3, the V gene TRBV2; D uncertain. The CDR3 runs to 12 residues. Trimming took off 0 bases at V and 7 bases at J, with 5 bases between the two ends. The germline V gene encodes CDR1 SNHLY and CDR2 FYNNEI. The CDR3: CASSEALNTQYF. In DNA form, the CDR3 reads TGTGCCAGCAGTGAAGCGCTTAATACGCAGTATTTT.

This clonotype occurred a few times. This rearrangement joins TRBV11-2 to TRBJ2-5; the D is unclear. Germline CDR1 is SGHAT and CDR2 is FQNNGV. The CDR3 loop spans 15 amino acids. V lost 3 bases, J lost 2 bases, and 13 bases lay in between. DNA of the CDR3: TGTGCCAGCAGCTTCCTCCGGGCCCAACAAGAGACCCAGTACTTC. This translates into CASSFLRAQQETQYF.

This clonotype was recorded many times. The chain joins TRBV7-8 to TRBJ1-6; 8 bases line up with TRBD1. Looked up from germline, CDR1 is SGHVS and CDR2 is FQNEAQ. The J segment lost 10 bases and the V segment lost 2 bases, leaving 10 bases of the junction unmatched. The CDR3 is 16 residues long. The CDR3 coding sequence is TGTGCCAGCAGCTTAATCCTTGGACAGGGAGGGTCACCCCTCCACTTT. Translated, it gives CASSLILGQGGSPLHF. Full variable domain (outside the CDR3, taken from reference TRBV7-8 and TRBJ1-6): GAGVSQSPRYKVAKRGQDVALRCDPISGHVSLFWYQQALGQGPEFLTYFQNEAQLDKSGLPSDRFFAERPEGSVSTLKIQRTQQEDSAVYLCASSLILGQGGSPLHFGNGTRLTVT.

This clonotype has only a few counts. CDR3 loop: CASKHGGRSNQPQHF. In DNA, the CDR3 is TGTGCCAGTAAACATGGGGGCCGGAGCAATCAGCCCCAGCATTTT. The V and J genes are TRBV19 and TRBJ1-5; perhaps TRBD1 as D (6 bases). CDR3 length: 15 amino acids. Per germline, CDR1 LNHDA and CDR2 SQIVND (reference sequence). With 7 bases removed from V and 1 base from J, the gap between germline ends came to 14 bases.

This clonotype showed up many times. The chain uses TRBV7-2 and TRBJ1-2; weak D call: TRBD1 (6 bases). CDR3 length equals 13 residues. Trimming pared 5 bases from V and 8 bases from J, leaving 15 bases between. Germline loops: CDR1 SGHTA, CDR2 FQGNSA. The CDR3 is CASSNRQAGGYTF. The DNA of the CDR3 is TGTGCCAGCAGCAACCGACAGGCGGGAGGCTACACCTTC.

This clonotype was seen ten or more times. The chain is built from TRBV6-6 and TRBJ2-7; 14 nucleotides align to TRBD2. Germline assignment: CDR1 MNHNY and CDR2 SVGAGI (reference sequence). The CDR3 has 19 residues. The V gene end was trimmed by 4 bases and the J gene end by 7 bases; junction bases not matched to a gene: 18. CDR3 residues: CASSLSGTSGSGGVREQYF. The CDR3 DNA sequence: TGTGCCAGCAGTTTATCCGGGACTAGCGGGAGTGGAGGGGTGAGGGAGCAGTACTTC.

This clonotype was seen a few times. The rearrangement uses TRBV20-1 and TRBJ2-7, with D hard to call. The CDR3 is 13 residues long. V was clipped by 1 base and J by 2 bases, with 9 bases between them. Germline-derived CDR1 and CDR2 are DFQATT and SNEGSKA (reference sequence). CDR3: CSARANSPYEQYF. The DNA for the CDR3 is TGCAGTGCTAGAGCGAATAGTCCCTACGAGCAGTACTTC.

This clonotype has ten or more counts. The chain combines TRBV6-5 with TRBJ1-2, with D perhaps matching TRBD1 (6 bases). CDR3 length: 14 amino acids. With 6 bases removed from V and 2 bases from J, the gap between germline ends came to 13 bases. In germline, CDR1 is MNHEY, CDR2 SVGAGI. CDR3 sequence (DNA): TGTGCCAGCAGAGACCAGGGGAAGAACTATGGCTACACCTTC. Translation: CASRDQGKNYGYTF.

This clonotype was picked up many times. J is TRBJ1-5 and V is TRBV7-2; weak D call: TRBD1 (6 bases). Germline values: CDR1 SGHTA, CDR2 FQGNSA. The V end was cut by 5 bases, the J end by 5 bases, with 10 bases between. The CDR3 has 13 amino acids. The chain's CDR3 is CASSPRGDQPQHF. CDR3 coding DNA: TGTGCCAGCAGCCCGAGGGGGGATCAGCCCCAGCATTTT.

This rearrangement joins TRBV7-9 to TRBJ2-3, with TRBD1 matching 7 bases. Looked up from germline, CDR1 is SEHNR and CDR2 is FQNEAQ (reference sequence). The V gene end was trimmed by 2 bases and the J gene end by 0 bases; junction bases not matched to a gene: 5. This CDR3 has 16 amino acids. The CDR3 nucleotides are TGTGCCAGCAGCTTAACGACAGGGCGAAGCACAGATACGCAGTATTTT. This encodes CASSLTTGRSTDTQYF.

This clonotype was seen a handful of times. The V and J genes are TRBV6-2 or TRBV6-3 and TRBJ2-6, with 9 bases identical to TRBD1. Germline CDR1 and CDR2: MNHEY and SVGEGT. The CDR3 is made up of 15 amino acids. Losses at the gene ends were 8 bases for V and 4 bases for J; bases not matched to a gene: 6. As DNA, the CDR3 is TGTGCCAGCTTGGACAGGGGCTTCGGGGCCAACGTCCTGACTTTC. Its protein is CASLDRGFGANVLTF.

This clonotype appeared a few times. The V call is TRBV19, the J call TRBJ1-5, with D unclear. From germline, CDR1 is LNHDA and CDR2 SQIVND (reference sequence). Trimming shortened V by 5 bases and J by 9 bases, and 14 bases separated the two germline ends. CDR3 length equals 13 residues. The CDR3 nucleotides read TGTGCCAGTAGTCCTCACCTCCAAGGGCCCCAGCATTTT. This codes for CASSPHLQGPQHF.

The V gene is TRBV6-2 or TRBV6-3, the J gene TRBJ1-3, with D hard to call. The V end lost 3 bases, the J end lost 1 base, and 10 bases lay between the germline ends. The germline V gene has CDR1 MNHEY and CDR2 SVGEGT. The length of the CDR3 is 15 residues. CDR3 nucleotides: TGTGCCAGCAGTTATGCCGCAGTTTCTGGAAACACCATATATTTT. It encodes CASSYAAVSGNTIYF.

This rearrangement joins TRBV3-1 to TRBJ2-7, with TRBD2 matching 10 bases. Trimming cost V 4 bases and J 2 bases; bases outside gene matches: 8. In germline, CDR1 is LGHDT, CDR2 YNNKEL (reference sequence). The CDR3 has 16 amino acids. CDR3 nucleotide sequence: TGTGCCAGCAGCCTCGAAAGGAGCGGGAGGGCCTACGAGCAGTACTTC. It is translated as CASSLERSGRAYEQYF.

This chain's CDR3 is CASRTGGFYEQYF. The CDR3, as DNA: TGTGCCAGCAGGACAGGGGGCTTCTACGAGCAGTACTTC. The chain is built from TRBV25-1 and TRBJ2-7; the match to TRBD1 covers 10 bases. V dropped 6 bases and J dropped 3; count of bases not matched to a gene: 2. The CDR3 contains 13 residues. The germline V gene encodes CDR1 MGHDK and CDR2 SYGVNS.

Only a few counts were recorded for this clonotype. The chain carries TRBV30 and TRBJ2-1; TRBD1 aligns across 12 bases. Germline CDR1 GTSNPN, CDR2 SVGIG (reference sequence). The trim removed 4 bases at V and 5 bases at J, leaving 3 bases unmatched. The CDR3 is 14 residues long. CDR3 sequence reads: CAWTGTGGHNEQFF. CDR3 bases: TGTGCCTGGACCGGGACAGGGGGCCACAATGAGCAGTTCTTC. The full variable domain, completed using reference TRBV30 and TRBJ2-1, is SQTIHQWPATLVQPVGSPLSLECTVEGTSNPNLYWYRQAAGRGLQLLFYSVGIGQISSEVPQNLSASRPQDRQFILSSKKLLLSDSGFYLCAWTGTGGHNEQFFGPGTRLTVL.

This clonotype has ten or more counts. The V and J genes are TRBV7-2 and TRBJ1-1; D is ambiguous. From germline, CDR1 is SGHTA and CDR2 FQGNSA. CDR3 length: 14 amino acids. V gave up 1 base and J gave up 1 base, with 7 bases separating them. In DNA form, the CDR3 reads TGTGCCAGCAGCTTAGTCGCAGGGAACACTGAAGCTTTCTTT. This gives the protein CASSLVAGNTEAFF. The whole variable domain, filled in from reference TRBV7-2 and TRBJ1-1, reads GAGVSQSPSNKVTEKGKDVELRCDPISGHTALYWYRQSLGQGLEFLIYFQGNSAPDKSGLPSDRFSAERTGGSVSTLTIQRTQQEDSAVYLCASSLVAGNTEAFFGQGTRLTVV.

This clonotype was counted ten times or more. The V call is TRBV7-2, the J call TRBJ1-3, with TRBD1 identical over 10 bases. Germline loops: CDR1 SGHTA, CDR2 FQGNSA. V lost 5 bases, J lost 2 bases, and 3 bases stayed unmatched. The CDR3 is 15 residues long. The CDR3 region has the DNA TGTGCCAGCAGCGTCGACAGGGGGCCTGGAAACACCATATATTTT. Protein: CASSVDRGPGNTIYF.

With regard to this clonotype: A much larger clone is a single base away; this may be a read error. The chain employs TRBV20-1 and TRBJ2-7; tentatively, D is TRBD2 (6 bases). Germline V gene sequence: CDR1 DFQATT, CDR2 SNEGSKA (reference sequence). The CDR3 contains 13 residues. The V end was cut by 4 bases, the J end by 3 bases, with 13 bases between. CDR3: CSAKGRGLYEQYF. As DNA, the CDR3 is TGCAGTGCTAAGGGACGGGGACTCTACGAGCAGTACTTC.

This clonotype has a count of ten or more. The V and J genes are TRBV6-6 and TRBJ1-5; D may be TRBD1 (5 bases). V was pared by 0 bases and J by 9 bases, with 12 bases between. The CDR3 has 14 residues. Germline assignment: CDR1 MNHNY and CDR2 SVGAGI (reference sequence). CDR3 protein: CASSYSGTPWPQHF. The CDR3 DNA reads as TGTGCCAGCAGTTACTCCGGGACCCCCTGGCCCCAGCATTTT.

A few counts support this clonotype. The chain carries TRBV29-1 and TRBJ1-1; no definite D call. CDR3 length: 15 amino acids. The germline CDR1 and CDR2 sequences are SQVTM and ANQGSEA. Deletions cut 3 bases from V and 4 bases from J, with 18 bases between. The chain's CDR3 is CSVDLPRGGLTEAFF. CDR3 nucleotides: TGCAGCGTTGACTTACCCCGAGGAGGACTCACTGAAGCTTTCTTT.